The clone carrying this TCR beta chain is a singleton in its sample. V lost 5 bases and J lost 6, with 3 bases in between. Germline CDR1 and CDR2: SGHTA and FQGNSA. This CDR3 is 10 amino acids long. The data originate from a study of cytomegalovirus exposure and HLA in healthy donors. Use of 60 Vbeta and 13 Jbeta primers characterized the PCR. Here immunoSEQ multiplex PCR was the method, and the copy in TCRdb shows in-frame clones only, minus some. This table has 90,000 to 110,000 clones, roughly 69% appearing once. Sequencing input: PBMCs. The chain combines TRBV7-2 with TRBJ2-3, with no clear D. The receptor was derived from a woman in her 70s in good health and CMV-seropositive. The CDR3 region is CASSLDTQYF. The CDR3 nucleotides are TGTGCCAGCAGCCTGGATACGCAGTATTTT.